The 20 T cell receptor beta chains below were found in one sample sequenced in a study of OX40 agonist ivuxolimab in advanced cancers. Assay: immunoSEQ multiplex PCR; the TCRdb copy retains only in-frame clones and omits some. Of roughly 60,000 clones listed, about 86% are singletons. The specimen comprised CD4+ or CD8+ T cells sorted from blood, sampled in a trial of the OX40 agonist ivuxolimab. The source is an adult with an advanced solid tumor such as melanoma, head and neck, liver or kidney cancer.

The J gene is TRBJ2-1, the V gene TRBV5-1; 7 bases match TRBD2. Germline loops: CDR1 SGHRS, CDR2 YFSETQ. The ends lost 3 bases at V and 3 bases at J; junction bases unmatched: 15. CDR3 length equals 18 residues. CDR3 in DNA: TGCGCCAGCAGCTCCACGGGAAGTGGGGGGGTCAACTACAATGAGCAGTTCTTC. Its protein is CASSSTGSGGVNYNEQFF.

V is TRBV19 and J is TRBJ1-5; TRBD1 matches at 9 bases. There are 17 residues in the CDR3. Germline CDR1 LNHDA, CDR2 SQIVND (reference sequence). The V segment lost 7 bases and the J segment 2 bases; nucleotides outside the gene matches: 12. CDR3 loop: CASNEGQGNLGNQPQHF. The CDR3 nucleotides read TGTGCCAGTAATGAGGGACAGGGAAACTTAGGCAATCAGCCCCAGCATTTT.

This clone was observed a few times. Here the CDR3 DNA reads TGTGCCAGCAGTGAAAGGAATCGGGGCACAGATACGCAGTATTTT. This sequence encodes CASSERNRGTDTQYF. The chain carries TRBV6-1 and TRBJ2-3; unclear D gene. The CDR3 is 15 residues long. The V end lost 2 bases, the J end lost 1 base, and 10 bases lay between the germline ends. CDR1 and CDR2 from the germline V gene are MNHNS and SASEGT.

V and J are TRBV5-1 and TRBJ1-2, with D uncertain. V lost 3 bases, J lost 6 bases, and 12 bases lay in between. This CDR3 has 13 residues. Germline V CDR1 and CDR2: SGHRS, YFSETQ. The CDR3 DNA is TGCGCCAGCAGCTATTTCCAGCAGGATGGCTACACCTTC. This gives the protein CASSYFQQDGYTF.

The V call is TRBV18, the J call TRBJ1-5; no definite D call. CDR1 and CDR2 (germline): KGHSH, LQKENI. The CDR3 contains 13 residues. Trimming shortened V by 8 bases and J by 3 bases, and 11 bases separated the two germline ends. CDR3 protein: CASRGGLNQPQHF. The CDR3 DNA reads as TGTGCCAGCCGGGGAGGTCTCAATCAGCCCCAGCATTTT. The full variable domain, in which reference TRBV18 and TRBJ1-5 provide the parts outside the CDR3, is NAGVMQNPRHLVRRRGQEARLRCSPMKGHSHVYWYRQLPEEGLKFMVYLQKENIIDESGMPKERFSAEFPKEGPSILRIQQVVRGDSAAYFCASRGGLNQPQHFGDGTRLSIL.

The rearrangement uses TRBV5-1 and TRBJ1-4; D perhaps matches TRBD1 (5 bases). The germline V and J ends were trimmed by 4 bases and 7 bases, with 17 bases remaining between them. Germline V gives CDR1 SGHRS, CDR2 YFSETQ. The CDR3 extends over 15 amino acids. The DNA of the CDR3 is TGCGCCAGCAGCCCGCAGGACCACGGGACTGAAAAACTGTTTTTT. This sequence encodes CASSPQDHGTEKLFF. Variable domain in full (rest from reference TRBV5-1 and TRBJ1-4): KAGVTQTPRYLIKTRGQQVTLSCSPISGHRSVSWYQQTPGQGLQFLFEYFSETQRNKGNFPGRFSGRQFSNSRSEMNVSTLELGDSALYLCASSPQDHGTEKLFFGSGTQLSVL.

The J gene is TRBJ1-4, the V gene TRBV6-1; D unresolved. With 4 bases removed from V and 3 bases from J, the gap between germline ends came to 9 bases. CDR1 MNHNS and CDR2 SASEGT come from the germline V gene. The CDR3 runs 14 residues. CDR3 amino acids: CASSGKGANEKLFF. CDR3 in DNA: TGTGCCAGCAGTGGCAAAGGTGCTAATGAAAAACTGTTTTTT.

This clone was recorded a few times. V usage is TRBV4-3 and J usage is TRBJ1-3, with TRBD1 matching 9 bases. Looked up from germline, CDR1 is LGHNA and CDR2 is YSLEER. V trimming: 1 base; J trimming: 0 bases; junction bases outside the gene matches: 1. The CDR3 loop spans 16 amino acids. As DNA, the CDR3 is TGCGCCAGCAGCCAAGGGACAGGGGACTCTGGAAACACCATATATTTT. Protein sequence: CASSQGTGDSGNTIYF.

The J gene is TRBJ2-3, the V gene TRBV6-1; no clear D gene. This CDR3 has 11 amino acids. The V end was cut by 5 bases, the J end by 5 bases, with 5 bases between. Per the germline V gene, CDR1 is MNHNS and CDR2 is SASEGT. CDR3 DNA sequence: TGTGCCAGCAGTACCAGAGATACGCAGTATTTT. Its translation: CASSTRDTQYF.

The chain employs TRBV5-4 and TRBJ2-7, with a tentative D call TRBD2 (5 bases). This CDR3 is 12 amino acids long. Germline loops: CDR1 SGHNT, CDR2 YYREEE (reference sequence). The germline V and J ends were trimmed by 2 bases and 4 bases, with 7 bases remaining between them. The CDR3 DNA reads TGTGCCAGCAGCTTAAGCGGATACGAGCAGTACTTC. Translating it yields CASSLSGYEQYF.

The rearrangement links TRBV11-1 to TRBJ2-7; 8 bases align to TRBD1. V lost 4 bases to trimming and J lost 3 bases; unmatched junction nucleotides: 5. CDR3 length: 14 amino acids. Germline V gene data show CDR1 as SGHAT and CDR2 as FQDESV (reference sequence). The CDR3, as DNA: TGTGCCAGCAGCTCCTTGGACAGGGACTACGAGCAGTACTTC. Its protein product is CASSSLDRDYEQYF.

V gene TRBV4-2 combines with J gene TRBJ2-1; D is perhaps TRBD1 (5 bases). This CDR3 spans 14 amino acids. V was pared by 1 base and J by 8 bases, with 12 bases between. CDR1 LGHNA and CDR2 YNFKEQ come from the germline V gene. CDR3 sequence (DNA): TGTGCCAGCAGCCAAGTCCAGGGTGTCCATGAGCAGTTCTTC. Translating gives CASSQVQGVHEQFF.

The chain uses TRBV5-4 and TRBJ1-4; 7 bases align to TRBD1. The CDR3 is 17 amino acids. Trimming cost V 0 bases and J 2 bases; bases outside gene matches: 7. Germline lookup yields CDR1 SGHNT and CDR2 YYREEE (reference sequence). CDR3 residues: CASSLDGRGATNEKLFF. For the CDR3, the DNA is TGTGCCAGCAGCTTGGACGGCAGGGGGGCGACTAATGAAAAACTGTTTTTT. Full variable domain (outside the CDR3, taken from reference TRBV5-4 and TRBJ1-4): ETGVTQSPTHLIKTRGQQVTLRCSSQSGHNTVSWYQQALGQGPQFIFQYYREEENGRGNFPPRFSGLQFPNYSSELNVNALELDDSALYLCASSLDGRGATNEKLFFGSGTQLSVL.

The chain is built from TRBV5-4 and TRBJ1-1, with 7 bases fitting TRBD1. CDR3 length: 15 residues. The germline gives CDR1 SGHNT, CDR2 YYREEE (reference sequence). V lost 0 bases, J lost 3 bases, and 5 bases stayed unmatched. The CDR3 DNA sequence: TGTGCCAGCAGCTTGGCGAGGGGGCGGGACACTGAAGCTTTCTTT. Translated: CASSLARGRDTEAFF.

The rearrangement joins TRBV12-5 to TRBJ1-2; D is unclear. Germline V lookup: CDR1 LGHNT, CDR2 FRNRAP. The V and J ends lost 5 bases and 5 bases respectively, with 12 bases between them. CDR3 length equals 13 residues. CDR3 coding DNA: TGTGCTAGTGGTATCGCTACGCCTTATGGCTACACCTTC. Its protein is CASGIATPYGYTF.

A remark on this clone: The same CDR3 arises from other DNA sequences in this sample as well. V usage is TRBV7-2 and J usage is TRBJ1-5; possible D gene TRBD1, 5 bases. With 3 bases removed from V and 5 bases from J, the gap between germline ends came to 8 bases. The CDR3 consists of 13 residues. CDR1 is SGHTA, CDR2 FQGNSA, per germline. Here the CDR3 reads CASSFSGDQPQHF. CDR3 nucleotides: TGTGCCAGCAGCTTTTCGGGGGATCAGCCCCAGCATTTT.

The chain joins TRBV7-3 to TRBJ2-3; D is unresolved. Germline V gene data show CDR1 as SGHTA and CDR2 as FQGTGA. This CDR3 has 15 amino acids. Trimming stripped 3 bases from V and 0 bases from J, with 10 bases between. The CDR3 protein is CASSFRPSSTDTQYF. CDR3 bases: TGTGCCAGCAGCTTCCGCCCTTCTAGCACAGATACGCAGTATTTT.

The chain has TRBV28 and TRBJ1-5, with D unclear. This CDR3 has 15 residues. Per germline, CDR1 MDHEN and CDR2 SYDVKM. The germline V and J ends were trimmed by 3 bases and 3 bases, with 12 bases remaining between them. The CDR3 here is CASSFTVRDNQPQHF. The CDR3 DNA follows: TGTGCCAGCAGTTTCACGGTTCGGGACAATCAGCCCCAGCATTTT.

This clone has just one count. The rearrangement links TRBV11-2 to TRBJ2-1, with D perhaps assigned TRBD1 or TRBD2 (5 bases each). This CDR3 has 14 residues. V lost 5 bases to trimming and J lost 8 bases, with 16 bases between them. Per the germline V gene, CDR1 is SGHAT and CDR2 is FQNNGV. CDR3 nucleotide sequence: TGTGCCAGCAGCCCCGGGACCCAGCGTCATGAGCAGTTCTTC. It translates to CASSPGTQRHEQFF.

V usage is TRBV25-1 and J usage is TRBJ1-2; 7 bases map to TRBD1. The CDR3 runs 14 residues. V gave up 4 bases and J gave up 2 bases; unmatched junction bases: 4. The germline V gene has CDR1 MGHDK and CDR2 SYGVNS. Here the CDR3 reads CASSARQGNYGYTF. The CDR3 DNA reads TGTGCCAGCAGTGCCCGACAGGGAAACTATGGCTACACCTTC.